This T cell receptor beta chain was identified during a study of blood T cell repertoires in COVID-19. Turning to the study itself: Sample material is recorded as cDNA or gDNA derived from T cells, B-cell-depleted T cells, or PBMCs.

This clone was counted only a few times. Participants, about 18 to 95 years old, spanned 24 US areas. Researchers sorted participants into cohorts using their self-reported clinical history. V dropped 4 bases and J dropped 7; count of bases not matched to a gene: 4. The CDR3 contains 13 residues. Germline CDR1 is KGHDR and CDR2 is SFDVKD. Per the authors' pipeline: Scientists estimated how many nucleated cells there were by amplifying reference gene primers. Method: immunoSEQ multiplex PCR; TCRdb's copy keeps in-frame clones and lacks some. That table gives V, J and clone size, and the DNA gave D and trimming. Of roughly 400,000 clones detected, more than 85% appear once; the ten largest clones hold 0.8% to 0.9%.

V usage is TRBV24-1 and J usage is TRBJ1-2; 8 bases align to TRBD1. The sequence derives from a woman in her thirties or forties who had been exposed to COVID-19. Sequenced material: PBMCs or T cells enriched from blood (not recorded which). The CDR3 DNA is TGTGCCACCAGTGAGCAGGGGGCGATTGGCTACACCTTC. Encoded protein: CATSEQGAIGYTF.